This T cell receptor (beta chain) was captured in a study of long-term antiretroviral therapy in people with HIV. Germline trimming cut 6 bases from V and 4 bases from J; bases unmatched to any gene: 9. The germline CDR1 and CDR2 sequences are LGHNA and YNFKEQ. The CDR3 has 16 amino acids. It was in the United States that all participants with HIV were treated. Specimens retained about 1-10 million cryopreserved PBMC preceding DNA extraction. On this clone itself: The antigen is undetermined.

Sequencing used immunoSEQ v3.0 at survey level. The protocol was immunoSEQ multiplex PCR, while the TCRdb copy is restricted to in-frame clones and leaves out a portion. The sample gives 25,000 to 35,000 clones, about three quarters of which show up once; 9.3% is in the top ten. Whole-study findings and limits: Versus controls, repertoires in people with HIV had narrower CDR3 length ranges. Clonotypes expanded prior to ART showed repertoire dominance at all sampled time points.

Sequences were derived from unsorted PBMCs, sampled 1.5 years before starting antiretroviral therapy. This chain uses TRBV4-2 with TRBJ1-4; 9 positions agree with TRBD1. The receptor was derived from a man between 18 and 35 years old with HIV. The CDR3 DNA is TGTGCCAGCAGGCACACCGACAGGGGGAGTAATGAAAAACTGTTTTTT. Translated: CASRHTDRGSNEKLFF.